This TCR beta chain was recovered during a study of cytomegalovirus exposure and HLA in healthy donors. Study-wide context: Inside one of the first data releases sat about 85 million unique TCRs taken from HLA-typed donors.

About this clone: Its antigen is currently unknown.

The V gene's germline CDR1 is SGHNT and CDR2 YYREEE (reference sequence). There are 16 residues in the CDR3. V was pared by 0 bases and J by 6 bases, with 7 bases of the junction left unmatched. Study observations and caveats: Common viral pathogens seemed, in a later analysis, to connect with several of the most significant clusters. The productive fraction for most TCR beta V segments was about 90% or about 30% in an earlier analysis. Most CMV-associated TCR beta chains were later found to appear HLA-restricted.

60 Vbeta and 13 Jbeta primers were used in PCR. Assay: immunoSEQ multiplex PCR; the TCRdb copy retains only in-frame clones and omits some. The sample holds 200,000 or so clones, 70% to 85% seen once. Sample: PBMCs. The rearrangement joins TRBV5-4 to TRBJ2-7; 12 bases line up with TRBD2. The sequence was obtained from a boy aged 2 to 10 in good health and CMV-seronegative. The CDR3 spells CASSLALLAGGREQYF. The CDR3 DNA reads as TGTGCCAGCAGCTTGGCCCTACTAGCGGGGGGTCGCGAGCAGTACTTC. Drawing the rest from reference TRBV5-4 and TRBJ2-7, the complete variable domain is ETGVTQSPTHLIKTRGQQVTLRCSSQSGHNTVSWYQQALGQGPQFIFQYYREEENGRGNFPPRFSGLQFPNYSSELNVNALELDDSALYLCASSLALLAGGREQYFGPGTRLTVT.